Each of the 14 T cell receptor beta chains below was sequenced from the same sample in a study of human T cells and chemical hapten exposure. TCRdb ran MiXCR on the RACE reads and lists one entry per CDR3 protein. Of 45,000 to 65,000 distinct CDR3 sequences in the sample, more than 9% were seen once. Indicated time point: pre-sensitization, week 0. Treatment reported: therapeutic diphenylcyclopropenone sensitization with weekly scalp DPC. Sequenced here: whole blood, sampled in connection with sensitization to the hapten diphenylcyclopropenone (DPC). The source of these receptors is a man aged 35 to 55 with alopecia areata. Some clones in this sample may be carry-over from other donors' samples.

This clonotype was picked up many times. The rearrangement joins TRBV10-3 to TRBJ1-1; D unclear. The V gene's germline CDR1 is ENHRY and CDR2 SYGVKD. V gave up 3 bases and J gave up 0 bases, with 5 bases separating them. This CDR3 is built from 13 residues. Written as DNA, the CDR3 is TGTGCCATCAGTGATCGGATGAACACTGAAGCTTTCTTT. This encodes CAISDRMNTEAFF.

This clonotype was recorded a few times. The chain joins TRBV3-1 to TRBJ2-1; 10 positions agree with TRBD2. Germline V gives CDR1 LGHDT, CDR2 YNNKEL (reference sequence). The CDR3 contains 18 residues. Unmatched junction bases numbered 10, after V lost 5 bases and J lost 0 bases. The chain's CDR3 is CASSSSSSGGVSYNEQFF. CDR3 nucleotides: TGTGCCAGCAGCTCAAGTTCTAGCGGGGGAGTCTCCTACAATGAGCAGTTCTTC.

The CDR3 region is CASSYSPGQTYNEQFF. In nucleotides, the CDR3 is TGTGCCAGCAGTTACTCGCCAGGACAGACCTACAATGAGCAGTTCTTC. The J gene is TRBJ2-1, the V gene TRBV6-5, with D possibly matching TRBD1 (6 bases). Germline V CDR1 and CDR2: MNHEY, SVGAGI. V lost 0 bases and J 2 bases, leaving 11 bases between the germline ends. The CDR3 is made up of 16 amino acids.

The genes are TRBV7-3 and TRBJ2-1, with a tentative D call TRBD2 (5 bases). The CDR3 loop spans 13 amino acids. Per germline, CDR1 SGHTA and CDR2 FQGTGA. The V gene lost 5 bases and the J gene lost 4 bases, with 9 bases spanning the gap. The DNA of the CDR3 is TGTGCCAGCAGCCAAACTAGTTACAATGAGCAGTTCTTC. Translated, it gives CASSQTSYNEQFF.

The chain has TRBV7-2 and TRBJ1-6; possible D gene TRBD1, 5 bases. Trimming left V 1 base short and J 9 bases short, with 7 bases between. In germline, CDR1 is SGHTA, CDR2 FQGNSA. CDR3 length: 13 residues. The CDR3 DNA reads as TGTGCCAGCAGCTTAGACAGGTTTTCACCCCTCCACTTT. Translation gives CASSLDRFSPLHF.

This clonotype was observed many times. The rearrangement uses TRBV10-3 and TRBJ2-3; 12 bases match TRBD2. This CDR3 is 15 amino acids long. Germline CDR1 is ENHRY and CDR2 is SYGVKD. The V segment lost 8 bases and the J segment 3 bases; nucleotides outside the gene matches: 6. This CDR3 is CAISPGLAGTDTQYF. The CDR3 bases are TGTGCCATCTCCCCAGGACTAGCGGGAACAGATACGCAGTATTTT.

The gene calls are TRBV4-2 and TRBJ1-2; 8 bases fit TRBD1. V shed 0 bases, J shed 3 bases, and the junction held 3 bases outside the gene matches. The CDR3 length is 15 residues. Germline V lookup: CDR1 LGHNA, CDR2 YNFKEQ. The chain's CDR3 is CASSQEQGVDYGYTF. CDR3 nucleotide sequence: TGTGCCAGCAGCCAAGAACAGGGGGTGGACTATGGCTACACCTTC.

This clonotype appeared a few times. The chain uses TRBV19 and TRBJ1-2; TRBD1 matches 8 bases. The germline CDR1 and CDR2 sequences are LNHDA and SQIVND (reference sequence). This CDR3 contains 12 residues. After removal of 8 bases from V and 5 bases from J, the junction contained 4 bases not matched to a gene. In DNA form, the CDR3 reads TGTGCCAGTTCGGACAGGGTATATGGCTACACCTTC. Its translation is CASSDRVYGYTF. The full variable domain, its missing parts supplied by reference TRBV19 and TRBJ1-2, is DGGITQSPKYLFRKEGQNVTLSCEQNLNHDAMYWYRQDPGQGLRLIYYSQIVNDFQKGDIAEGYSVSREKKESFPLTVTSAQKNPTAFYLCASSDRVYGYTFGSGTRLTVV.

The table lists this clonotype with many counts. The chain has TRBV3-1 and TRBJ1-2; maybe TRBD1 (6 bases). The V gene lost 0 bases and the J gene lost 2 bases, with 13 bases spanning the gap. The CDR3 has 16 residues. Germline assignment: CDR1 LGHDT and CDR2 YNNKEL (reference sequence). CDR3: CASSQDPDRNNYGYTF. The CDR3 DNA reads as TGTGCCAGCAGCCAAGATCCCGACAGGAACAACTATGGCTACACCTTC.

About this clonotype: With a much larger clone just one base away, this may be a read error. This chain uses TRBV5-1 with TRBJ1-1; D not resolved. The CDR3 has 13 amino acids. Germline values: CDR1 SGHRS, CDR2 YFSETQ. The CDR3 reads CACSLQEVTEAFF. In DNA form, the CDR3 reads TGCGCCTGCAGCTTGCAGGAGGTCACTGAAGCTTTCTTT.

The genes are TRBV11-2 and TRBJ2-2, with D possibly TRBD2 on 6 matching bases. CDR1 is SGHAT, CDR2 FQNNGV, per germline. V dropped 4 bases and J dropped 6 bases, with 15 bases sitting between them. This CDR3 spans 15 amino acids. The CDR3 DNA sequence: TGTGCCAGCAGCTCGGGACTTCTGGGGGCCGGGGAGCTGTTTTTT. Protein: CASSSGLLGAGELFF.

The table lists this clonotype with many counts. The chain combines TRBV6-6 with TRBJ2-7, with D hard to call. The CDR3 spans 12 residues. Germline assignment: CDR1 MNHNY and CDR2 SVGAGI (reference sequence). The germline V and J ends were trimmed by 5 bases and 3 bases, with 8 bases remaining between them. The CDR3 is CASSPLDYEQYF. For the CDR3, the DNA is TGTGCCAGCAGTCCCCTCGACTACGAGCAGTACTTC.

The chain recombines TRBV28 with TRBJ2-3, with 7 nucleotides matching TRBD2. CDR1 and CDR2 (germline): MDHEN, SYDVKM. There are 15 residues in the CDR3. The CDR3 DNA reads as TGTGCTTGCCTTACGGGGGGAGAGGGAACAGATACGCAGTATTTT. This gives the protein CACLTGGEGTDTQYF.

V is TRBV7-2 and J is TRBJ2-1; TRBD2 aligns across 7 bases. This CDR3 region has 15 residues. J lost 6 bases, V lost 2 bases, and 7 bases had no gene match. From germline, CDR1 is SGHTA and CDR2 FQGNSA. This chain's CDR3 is CASSLSAGVSNEQFF. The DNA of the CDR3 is TGTGCCAGCAGCTTATCGGCGGGAGTATCCAATGAGCAGTTCTTC.